One and the same sample provided the 3 T cell receptor beta chains below, sequenced in a study of blood T cell repertoires in COVID-19. Libraries were prepared by immunoSEQ multiplex PCR; TCRdb keeps only in-frame clonotypes and omits some of them. The table has under 60,000 clones, 77% seen once. Sequenced sample: peripheral blood. These receptors were taken from a human donor with active or convalescent COVID-19. The donor label of this sample is uncertain.

The chain employs TRBV14 and TRBJ2-7; D might be TRBD1 (5 bases). Trimming took 1 base from V and 3 from J, leaving 13 bases between them. CDR1 is SGHDN, CDR2 FVKESK, per germline. The CDR3 is 15 amino acids. The CDR3 spells CASSQAGHRDYEQYF. CDR3 nucleotides: TGTGCCAGCAGCCAAGCAGGACACCGAGACTACGAGCAGTACTTC.

The rearrangement links TRBV3-1 (or the pseudogene TRBV3-2) to TRBJ2-3; TRBD2 might be the D (7 bases). From germline, CDR1 is LGHDT and CDR2 YNNKEL (reference sequence). The CDR3 is 16 amino acids. V was clipped by 2 bases and J by 1 base, with 13 bases between them. The CDR3 sequence is CASSQRNGGRTDTQYF. The CDR3 coding sequence is TGTGCCAGCAGCCAAAGGAACGGGGGGCGCACAGATACGCAGTATTTT.

The rearrangement uses TRBV19 and TRBJ1-2; 7 bases agree with TRBD1. The V and J ends lost 5 bases and 6 bases, in that order; junction bases with no gene match: 9. CDR1 is LNHDA and CDR2 is SQIVND in the germline V gene (reference sequence). This CDR3 has 14 amino acids. The CDR3 region has the DNA TGTGCCAGTAGTCCCCCGACAGGGAATCATGGCTACACCTTC. It encodes CASSPPTGNHGYTF.